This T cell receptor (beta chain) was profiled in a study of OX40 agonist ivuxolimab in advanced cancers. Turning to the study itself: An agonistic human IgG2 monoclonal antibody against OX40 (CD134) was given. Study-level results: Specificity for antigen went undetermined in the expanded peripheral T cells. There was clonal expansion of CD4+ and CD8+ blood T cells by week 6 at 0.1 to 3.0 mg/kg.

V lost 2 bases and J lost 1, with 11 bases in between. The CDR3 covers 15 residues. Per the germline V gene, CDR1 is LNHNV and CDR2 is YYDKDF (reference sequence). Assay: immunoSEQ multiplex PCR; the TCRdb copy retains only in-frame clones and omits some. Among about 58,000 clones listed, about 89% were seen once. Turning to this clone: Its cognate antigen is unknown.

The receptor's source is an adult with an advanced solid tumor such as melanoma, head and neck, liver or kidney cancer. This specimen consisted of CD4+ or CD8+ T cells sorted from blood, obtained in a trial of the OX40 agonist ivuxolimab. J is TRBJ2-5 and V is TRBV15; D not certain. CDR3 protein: CATSRPPWGQETQYF. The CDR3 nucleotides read TGTGCCACCAGCAGACCCCCTTGGGGCCAAGAGACCCAGTACTTC.